This note documents a single TCR beta chain sequence. This specimen belongs to a study of blood T cell repertoires in COVID-19. Study at large: Acute and convalescent COVID-19 specimens originated in the United States, Italy and Spain. T cells, B-cell-depleted T cells, or PBMCs provided the cDNA or gDNA that served as material.

Repertoires were generated with immunoSEQ multiplex PCR, while TCRdb's copy carries only in-frame clones and drops some. The table includes approximately 290,000 clones, 80% to 90% detected once. There are 14 residues in the CDR3. J lost 5 bases, V lost 6 bases, and 6 bases had no gene match. CDR1 and CDR2 from the germline V gene are MNHEY and SMNVEV (reference sequence). Each participant's cohort was designated according to participant-reported clinical history. The TCR was taken from a woman aged 25 to 39 who had recovered from COVID-19. Source material: PBMCs or T cells enriched from blood (not recorded which). The rearrangement uses TRBV27 and TRBJ2-5; TRBD1 agrees at 10 bases. The CDR3 nucleotides are TGTGCCAGCAGGACAGGGGGCTATATTGAGACCCAGTACTTC. Protein: CASRTGGYIETQYF.